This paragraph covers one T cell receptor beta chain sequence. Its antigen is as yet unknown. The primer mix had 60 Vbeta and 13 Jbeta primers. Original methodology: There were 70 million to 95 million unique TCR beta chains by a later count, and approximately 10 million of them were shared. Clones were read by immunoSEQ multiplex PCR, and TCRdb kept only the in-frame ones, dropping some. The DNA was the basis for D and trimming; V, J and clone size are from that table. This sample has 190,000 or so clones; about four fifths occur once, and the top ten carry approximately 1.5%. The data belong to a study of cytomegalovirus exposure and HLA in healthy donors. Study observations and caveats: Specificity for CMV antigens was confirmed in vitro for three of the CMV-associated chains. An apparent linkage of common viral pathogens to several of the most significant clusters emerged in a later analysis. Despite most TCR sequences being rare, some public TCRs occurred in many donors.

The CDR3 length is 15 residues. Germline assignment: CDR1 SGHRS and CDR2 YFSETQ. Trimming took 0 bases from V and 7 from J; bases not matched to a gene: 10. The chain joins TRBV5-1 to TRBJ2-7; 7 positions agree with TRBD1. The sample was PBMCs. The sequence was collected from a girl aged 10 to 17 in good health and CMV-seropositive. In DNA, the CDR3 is TGCGCCAGCAGCTTGGGGGACAGAACTCTCTGGGAGCAGTACTTC. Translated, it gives CASSLGDRTLWEQYF.